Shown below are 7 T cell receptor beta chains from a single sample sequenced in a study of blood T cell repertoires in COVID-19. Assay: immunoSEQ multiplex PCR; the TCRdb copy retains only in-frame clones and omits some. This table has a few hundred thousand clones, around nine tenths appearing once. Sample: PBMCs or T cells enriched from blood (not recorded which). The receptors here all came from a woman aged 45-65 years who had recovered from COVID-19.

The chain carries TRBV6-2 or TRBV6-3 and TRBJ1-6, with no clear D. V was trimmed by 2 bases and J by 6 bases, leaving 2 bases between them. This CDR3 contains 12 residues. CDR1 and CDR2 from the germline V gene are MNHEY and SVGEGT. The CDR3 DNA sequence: TGTGCCAGCAGTTACCGTAATTCACCCCTCCACTTT. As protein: CASSYRNSPLHF.

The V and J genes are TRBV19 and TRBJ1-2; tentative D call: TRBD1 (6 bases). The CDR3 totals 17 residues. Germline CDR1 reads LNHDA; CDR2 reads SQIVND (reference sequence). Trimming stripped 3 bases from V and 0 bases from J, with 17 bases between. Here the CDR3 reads CASSISSGQYSNYGYTF. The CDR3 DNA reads TGTGCCAGTAGTATTTCTTCCGGACAGTATTCTAACTATGGCTACACCTTC. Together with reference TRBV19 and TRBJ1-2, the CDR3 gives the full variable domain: DGGITQSPKYLFRKEGQNVTLSCEQNLNHDAMYWYRQDPGQGLRLIYYSQIVNDFQKGDIAEGYSVSREKKESFPLTVTSAQKNPTAFYLCASSISSGQYSNYGYTFGSGTRLTVV.

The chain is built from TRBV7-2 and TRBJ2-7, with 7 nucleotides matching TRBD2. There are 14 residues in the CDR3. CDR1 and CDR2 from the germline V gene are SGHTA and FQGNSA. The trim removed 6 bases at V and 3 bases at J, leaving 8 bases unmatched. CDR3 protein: CASSDSGGDYEQYF. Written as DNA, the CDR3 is TGTGCCAGCAGTGACTCGGGGGGAGACTACGAGCAGTACTTC.

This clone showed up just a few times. This chain's CDR3 is CASRGGSQLINSPLHF. The CDR3 DNA reads TGCGCCAGCAGAGGCGGATCTCAACTGATTAATTCACCCCTCCACTTT. The chain couples TRBV5-1 to TRBJ1-6; D remains ambiguous. Trimming left V 5 bases short and J 6 bases short, with 18 bases between. Germline CDR1 SGHRS, CDR2 YFSETQ. This CDR3 comprises 16 residues.

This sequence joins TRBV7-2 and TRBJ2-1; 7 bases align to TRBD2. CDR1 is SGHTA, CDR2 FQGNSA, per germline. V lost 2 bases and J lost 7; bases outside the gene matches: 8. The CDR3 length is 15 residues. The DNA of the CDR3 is TGTGCCAGCAGCTTATTCGGGTGGGAGGGGAATGAGCAGTTCTTC. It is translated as CASSLFGWEGNEQFF.

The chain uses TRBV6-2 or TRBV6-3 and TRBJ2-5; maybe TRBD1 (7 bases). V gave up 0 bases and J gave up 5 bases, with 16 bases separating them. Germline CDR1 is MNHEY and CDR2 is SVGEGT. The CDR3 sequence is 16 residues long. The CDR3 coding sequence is TGTGCCAGCAGTTACTCAGAGACAGGGAGGAGGGAGACCCAGTACTTC. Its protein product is CASSYSETGRRETQYF.

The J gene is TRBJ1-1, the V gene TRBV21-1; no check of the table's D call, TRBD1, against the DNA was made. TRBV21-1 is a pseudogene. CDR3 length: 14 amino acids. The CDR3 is CASSKEQGRTEAFF. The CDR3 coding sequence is TGTGCCAGCAGCAAAGAACAGGGGCGCACTGAAGCTTTCTTT.